Below are 22 T cell receptor beta chains sequenced from a single sample in a study of T cell repertoires in aging, cancer and after chemotherapy. TCR beta rearrangements were amplified from peripheral blood genomic DNA. Rearranged V-D-J TRB sequences were amplified with a mixed TRB-A/B primer pool. TCRdb itself ran the multiplex PCR reads through MiXCR, one entry per CDR3 protein. The data show more than 1,500 distinct CDR3 sequences, approximately 20% seen once. Material: blood. The receptors here all came from a human donor with a solid tumor.

For this clonotype: It may be a read error: a sequence one base away is much more abundant. The chain is built from TRBV12-3 or TRBV12-4 and TRBJ2-1; 7 nucleotides match TRBD2. V was clipped by 2 bases and J by 7 bases; unmatched bases: 20. The CDR3 runs to 19 residues. CDR3 sequence reads: CASSLNTLLGGRLGNEQFF. The CDR3 region has the DNA TGTGCCAGCAGTTTAAACACGCTCCTGGGGGGGAGACTCGGGAATGAGCAGTTCTTC.

The chain links TRBV2 to TRBJ1-2; the D gene is possibly TRBD1 (5 bases). The V end was cut by 5 bases, the J end by 6 bases, with 16 bases between. The CDR3 is 14 amino acids. Germline CDR1 reads SNHLY; CDR2 reads FYNNEI. CDR3 sequence reads: CASSFLRGGDGYTF. The DNA of the CDR3 is TGTGCCAGCAGTTTTCTTAGGGGAGGGGATGGCTACACCTTC. Full variable domain (missing parts from reference TRBV2 and TRBJ1-2): EPEVTQTPSHQVTQMGQEVILRCVPISNHLYFYWYRQILGQKVEFLVSFYNNEISEKSEIFDDQFSVERPDGSNFTLKIRSTKLEDSAMYFCASSFLRGGDGYTFGSGTRLTVV.

The chain recombines TRBV11-3 with TRBJ1-6; unclear D gene. V lost 0 bases, J lost 10 bases, and 16 bases lay in between. Germline V CDR1 and CDR2: SGHNT, YENEEA. The CDR3 runs 16 residues. The CDR3: CASSLDSRGFGSPLHF. The CDR3 region has the DNA TGTGCCAGCAGCTTAGACTCTCGAGGGTTTGGGTCACCCCTCCACTTT.

Relative to its sample, this clonotype is medium-sized. This chain uses TRBV30 with TRBJ1-1; D uncertain. V was shortened by 3 bases and J by 2 bases, with 4 bases between the two germline ends. The CDR3 is 11 residues long. The germline V gene encodes CDR1 GTSNPN and CDR2 SVGIG (reference sequence). In DNA, the CDR3 is TGTGCCTGGAGGGGAAACACTGAAGCTTTCTTT. Amino acids: CAWRGNTEAFF.

The rearrangement uses TRBV6-5 and TRBJ1-5; 8 bases line up with TRBD1. The trim removed 7 bases at V and 7 bases at J, leaving 15 bases unmatched. This CDR3 spans 16 amino acids. Germline V lookup: CDR1 MNHEY, CDR2 SVGAGI. The CDR3 DNA reads TGTGCCAGCATCGGGTTGGACAGGGAAGGTGGGCAGCCCCAGCATTTT. Translating gives CASIGLDREGGQPQHF.

Turning to this clonotype: At one of its ends the junction is not consistent with the germline gene, which may arise from a read error. In DNA form, the CDR3 reads TGTGCCAGCAGATTAGATTGGGGCTACACCTTC. This codes for CASRLDWGYTF. The chain recombines TRBV12-3 or TRBV12-4 with TRBJ1-2; D is undetermined. The CDR3 is made up of 11 amino acids.

The V and J genes are TRBV12-3 or TRBV12-4 and TRBJ1-4; 8 nucleotides line up with TRBD1. The CDR3 covers 13 residues. The V gene end was trimmed by 7 bases and the J gene end by 6 bases; junction bases not matched to a gene: 4. CDR3 sequence reads: CASTGGKDEKLFF. In nucleotides, the CDR3 is TGTGCCAGCACAGGGGGCAAGGATGAAAAACTGTTTTTT.

This clonotype counts as medium-sized. The V gene is TRBV18, the J gene TRBJ2-3, with D maybe TRBD1 (5 bases). Trimming shortened V by 2 bases and J by 0 bases, and 12 bases separated the two germline ends. The CDR3 covers 16 residues. Germline V CDR1 and CDR2: KGHSH, LQKENI. The CDR3 DNA reads as TGTGCCAGCTCACCAAGGGGCAGGGCTAGCACAGATACGCAGTATTTT. Translated, it gives CASSPRGRASTDTQYF.

This clonotype is termed medium-sized (0.01 to 0.1%). This chain links TRBV6-5 with TRBJ1-2; weak D call: TRBD1 (6 bases). V gave up 0 bases and J gave up 13 bases, with 18 bases separating them. Germline values: CDR1 MNHEY, CDR2 SVGAGI. The CDR3 contains 14 residues. The CDR3 DNA follows: TGTGCCAGCAGTTACTCGACCGGTGGACAGCCCTTCACCTTC. It codes for CASSYSTGGQPFTF.

This clonotype is medium-sized by share. The gene calls are TRBV7-9 and TRBJ1-1; unclear D gene. Germline-derived CDR1 and CDR2 are SEHNR and FQNEAQ (reference sequence). CDR3 length: 15 amino acids. Trimming took off 5 bases at V and 1 base at J, with 14 bases between the two ends. The CDR3: CASSPHMSKNTEAFF. As DNA, the CDR3 is TGTGCCAGCAGCCCCCATATGAGCAAGAACACTGAAGCTTTCTTT.

This clonotype turned up a few times. This rearrangement joins TRBV7-9 to TRBJ2-3, with D unresolved. The CDR3 runs 11 residues. Germline CDR1 reads SEHNR; CDR2 reads FQNEAQ (reference sequence). V was shortened by 1 base and J by 10 bases, with 6 bases between the two germline ends. The CDR3 DNA sequence: TGTGCCAGCAGCTTAGTCGGTCCGCAGTATTTT. Amino acids: CASSLVGPQYF. Supplemented by reference TRBV7-9 and TRBJ2-3, the full variable domain reads DTGVSQNPRHKITKRGQNVTFRCDPISEHNRLYWYRQTLGQGPEFLTYFQNEAQLEKSRLLSDRFSAERPKGSFSTLEIQRTEQGDSAMYLCASSLVGPQYFGPGTRLTVL.

The CDR3 DNA sequence: TGCAGTGCAATACCGGGACAGGGTGGTTTCGACGAGCAGTACTTC. It encodes CSAIPGQGGFDEQYF. The chain links TRBV20-1 to TRBJ2-7, with TRBD1 identical over 9 bases. CDR1 and CDR2 (germline): DFQATT, SNEGSKA (reference sequence). J gave up 5 bases and V 6 bases, and 14 bases lay outside the gene matches. CDR3 size: 15 residues.

By its share, this clonotype is large. The J gene is TRBJ2-7, the V gene TRBV5-5, with 7 bases fitting TRBD1. Germline CDR1 is SGHKS and CDR2 is YYEKEE (reference sequence). Trimming cost V 5 bases and J 5 bases; bases outside gene matches: 13. The CDR3 is made up of 15 amino acids. The CDR3 here is CASSYAVQGSDEQYF. The CDR3, as DNA: TGTGCCAGCAGTTACGCCGTACAGGGGTCCGACGAGCAGTACTTC.

J is TRBJ2-7 and V is TRBV19, with D perhaps TRBD1 (6 bases). The V and J ends lost 5 bases and 7 bases respectively, with 21 bases between them. The germline V gene encodes CDR1 LNHDA and CDR2 SQIVND (reference sequence). The CDR3 loop spans 15 amino acids. CDR3 sequence reads: CASSVGNLATGEQYF. The DNA for the CDR3 is TGTGCCAGTAGTGTCGGGAACCTGGCAACAGGGGAGCAGTACTTC.

V and J are TRBV13 and TRBJ2-7; 7 bases agree with TRBD2. The V segment lost 0 bases and the J segment 3 bases; nucleotides outside the gene matches: 5. Germline lookup yields CDR1 PRHDT and CDR2 FYEKMQ (reference sequence). This CDR3 comprises 15 residues. The CDR3 DNA sequence: TGTGCCAGCAGCTTAGGAGGCGGGGGAGACTACGAGCAGTACTTC. Protein: CASSLGGGGDYEQYF.

This clonotype was counted only a few times. J is TRBJ2-1 and V is TRBV6-5; 9 bases align to TRBD2. The germline V gene encodes CDR1 MNHEY and CDR2 SVGAGI. J gave up 3 bases and V 6 bases, and 12 bases lay outside the gene matches. This CDR3 region has 17 residues. CDR3 coding DNA: TGTGCCAGCAGCTATAGCCCCTTAGCGGGGGTCTACAATGAGCAGTTCTTC. It is translated as CASSYSPLAGVYNEQFF.

By share of the sample, this clonotype is medium-sized. The rearrangement uses TRBV5-6 and TRBJ2-7; 7 nucleotides line up with TRBD1. The germline V gene has CDR1 SGHDT and CDR2 YYEEEE. This CDR3 comprises 13 residues. V was clipped by 2 bases and J by 2 bases; unmatched bases: 1. Here the CDR3 DNA reads TGTGCCAGCAGCTTCGGGACAGCCTACGAGCAGTACTTC. Its translation is CASSFGTAYEQYF.

By share of the sample, this clonotype is medium-sized. This chain uses TRBV27 with TRBJ2-7, with D uncertain. Trimming took off 3 bases at V and 3 bases at J, with 12 bases between the two ends. Germline V lookup: CDR1 MNHEY, CDR2 SMNVEV (reference sequence). The CDR3 consists of 14 residues. CDR3 nucleotides: TGTGCCAGCAGTTTCAGTGCGGCTAACTACGAGCAGTACTTC. Encoded protein: CASSFSAANYEQYF.

This clonotype showed up just a few times. CDR3 residues: CASSFPRGGQETQYF. CDR3 DNA sequence: TGTGCCAGCAGTTTTCCGCGGGGGGGCCAAGAGACCCAGTACTTC. The V and J genes are TRBV12-3 or TRBV12-4 and TRBJ2-5; TRBD2 agrees at 9 bases. V was clipped by 3 bases and J by 1 base; unmatched bases: 3. The CDR3 covers 15 residues.

The chain combines TRBV5-4 with TRBJ2-7; 7 nucleotides align to TRBD1. CDR3 length: 15 residues. Germline V lookup: CDR1 SGHNT, CDR2 YYREEE (reference sequence). V was clipped by 5 bases and J by 9 bases; unmatched bases: 17. This CDR3 reads CASSYAVQGSDGQYF. In DNA form, the CDR3 reads TGTGCCAGCAGTTATGCCGTACAGGGGTCCGACGGGCAGTACTTC.

This clonotype ranks as medium-sized (0.01 to 0.1%). This rearrangement joins TRBV29-1 to TRBJ1-1; 9 nucleotides align to TRBD1. CDR1 and CDR2 from the germline V gene are SQVTM and ANQGSEA. The CDR3 contains 13 residues. Trimming cost V 6 bases and J 5 bases; bases outside gene matches: 7. Here the CDR3 DNA reads TGCAGCGTACCCGGGACAGGGAGAACTGAAGCTTTCTTT. This translates into CSVPGTGRTEAFF.

The chain combines TRBV20-1 with TRBJ2-5; 8 bases agree with TRBD1. After removal of 5 bases from V and 5 bases from J, the junction contained 4 bases not matched to a gene. Germline CDR1 and CDR2: DFQATT and SNEGSKA (reference sequence). This CDR3 has 12 amino acids. CDR3 protein: CSADRGRETQYF. CDR3 DNA sequence: TGCAGTGCTGACAGGGGTAGGGAGACCCAGTACTTC.